Listed below are T cell receptor beta chains from one sample, sequenced in a study of T cell responses to AZD1222 COVID-19 vaccine. The method was immunoSEQ multiplex PCR; TCRdb's version includes in-frame clones alone and lacks a portion of them. Here the sample spans approximately 80,000 clones, around 90% being singletons. The source material was peripheral blood, sampled on day 0 of AZD1222 vaccination. Receptors originate from an adult in good health. CDR3s include the opening cysteine and the closing phenylalanine or tryptophan. Each record gives: D gene, V gene, clone size, J gene, CDR3 protein, CDR3 DNA. The D gene is left open where the match is weak. Part of the rows lack a size; the others show once, few, many or a class for expanded clones.

d_gene: TRBD1; v_gene: TRBV7-4; abundance: -; j_gene: TRBJ1-5; CDR3aa: CASSRRQGGQPQHF; CDR3nt: TGTGCCAGCAGCCGACGACAGGGTGGTCAGCCCCAGCATTTT
d_gene: -; v_gene: TRBV6-5; abundance: -; j_gene: TRBJ1-3; CDR3aa: CASRLTGSGNTIYF; CDR3nt: TGTGCCAGCAGATTAACAGGTTCTGGAAACACCATATATTTT
d_gene: -; v_gene: TRBV19; abundance: -; j_gene: TRBJ1-3; CDR3aa: CASTQVGGPGNTIYF; CDR3nt: TGTGCCAGTACCCAGGTGGGGGGACCAGGAAACACCATATATTTT
d_gene: TRBD2; v_gene: TRBV10-3; abundance: -; j_gene: TRBJ2-7; CDR3aa: CAISLSRTSGFYEQYF; CDR3nt: TGTGCCATCAGTCTTAGCCGGACTAGCGGATTCTACGAGCAGTACTTC
d_gene: TRBD1; v_gene: TRBV6-5; abundance: -; j_gene: TRBJ1-4; CDR3aa: CASRQGADGKLFF; CDR3nt: TGTGCCAGCAGACAGGGGGCCGATGGAAAACTGTTTTTT
d_gene: -; v_gene: TRBV15; abundance: -; j_gene: TRBJ2-1; CDR3aa: CATSIKVNEQFF; CDR3nt: TGTGCCACCAGCATAAAAGTCAATGAGCAGTTCTTC
d_gene: TRBD1; v_gene: TRBV3-1/TRBV3-2; abundance: once; j_gene: TRBJ1-2; CDR3aa: CASSLTGTGDYGYTF; CDR3nt: TGTGCCAGCAGCCTAACCGGGACAGGGGACTATGGCTACACCTTC
d_gene: -; v_gene: TRBV12-3/TRBV12-4; abundance: -; j_gene: TRBJ2-7; CDR3aa: CASRQAADYEQYF; CDR3nt: TGTGCCAGCAGGCAGGCGGCAGACTACGAGCAGTACTTC
d_gene: TRBD2; v_gene: TRBV27; abundance: -; j_gene: TRBJ2-5; CDR3aa: CASSPIIWTSGQETQYF; CDR3nt: TGTGCCAGCAGTCCTATTATCTGGACTAGCGGTCAAGAGACCCAGTACTTC
d_gene: -; v_gene: TRBV27; abundance: -; j_gene: TRBJ2-2; CDR3aa: CASTWGGADTGELFF; CDR3nt: TGTGCCAGCACTTGGGGGGGCGCGGACACCGGGGAGCTGTTTTTT
d_gene: -; v_gene: TRBV11-2; abundance: -; j_gene: TRBJ1-1; CDR3aa: CASSLLRTEGTEAFF; CDR3nt: TGTGCCAGCAGTCTCCTCCGGACGGAAGGGACTGAAGCTTTCTTT
d_gene: -; v_gene: TRBV6-4; abundance: -; j_gene: TRBJ1-2; CDR3aa: CASSEVGAPDENYGYTF; CDR3nt: TGTGCCAGCAGTGAGGTTGGGGCGCCCGACGAAAACTATGGCTACACCTTC
d_gene: TRBD2; v_gene: TRBV30; abundance: once; j_gene: TRBJ2-1; CDR3aa: CAWSVGLAGGDEQFF; CDR3nt: TGTGCCTGGAGTGTAGGACTAGCGGGAGGTGATGAGCAGTTCTTC
d_gene: -; v_gene: TRBV5-1; abundance: once; j_gene: TRBJ1-3; CDR3aa: CASSLDGVNTIYF; CDR3nt: TGCGCCAGCAGCTTGGATGGGGTAAACACCATATATTTT
d_gene: TRBD2; v_gene: TRBV11-3; abundance: -; j_gene: TRBJ2-7; CDR3aa: CASSSGTSLREQYF; CDR3nt: TGTGCCAGCAGCAGCGGGACTAGTCTTAGAGAGCAGTACTTC
d_gene: TRBD2; v_gene: TRBV30; abundance: -; j_gene: TRBJ2-1; CDR3aa: CAWRGQPGTSASSYAYNEQFF; CDR3nt: TGTGCCTGGAGGGGCCAACCCGGGACTAGCGCGTCATCGTACGCCTACAATGAGCAGTTCTTC
d_gene: -; v_gene: TRBV7-8; abundance: -; j_gene: TRBJ2-7; CDR3aa: CASSSAGLSYEQYF; CDR3nt: TGTGCCAGCAGCTCGGCGGGACTGTCCTACGAGCAGTACTTC
d_gene: -; v_gene: TRBV18; abundance: -; j_gene: TRBJ1-3; CDR3aa: CASSPQVDTIYF; CDR3nt: TGTGCCAGCTCACCACAGGTTGACACCATATATTTT
d_gene: TRBD1; v_gene: TRBV18; abundance: -; j_gene: TRBJ1-4; CDR3aa: CASSPSGQGEEKLFF; CDR3nt: TGTGCCAGCTCACCCTCGGGACAGGGGGAAGAAAAACTGTTTTTT
d_gene: -; v_gene: TRBV7-9; abundance: few; j_gene: TRBJ1-2; CDR3aa: CASSSWTVVDGYTF; CDR3nt: TGTGCCAGCAGCTCTTGGACGGTGGTGGATGGCTACACCTTC
d_gene: -; v_gene: TRBV24-1; abundance: -; j_gene: TRBJ2-1; CDR3aa: CATSFSEGNEQFF; CDR3nt: TGTGCCACCAGCTTTTCGGAGGGCAATGAGCAGTTCTTC
d_gene: -; v_gene: TRBV15; abundance: -; j_gene: TRBJ2-1; CDR3aa: CAARDMRLARDNEQFF; CDR3nt: TGTGCCGCGCGCGACATGAGGCTAGCGAGAGACAATGAGCAGTTCTTC
d_gene: TRBD2; v_gene: TRBV19; abundance: -; j_gene: TRBJ2-1; CDR3aa: CASSIGGSSEQFF; CDR3nt: TGTGCCAGTAGTATAGGCGGGAGTAGTGAGCAGTTCTTC
d_gene: -; v_gene: TRBV4-2; abundance: -; j_gene: TRBJ1-1; CDR3aa: CASNLGTLNTEAFF; CDR3nt: TGTGCCAGCAACCTGGGGACGTTGAACACTGAAGCTTTCTTT
d_gene: -; v_gene: TRBV10-2; abundance: -; j_gene: TRBJ2-1; CDR3aa: CASSARSSHHEQFF; CDR3nt: TGCGCCAGCAGTGCCAGATCGTCCCATCATGAGCAGTTCTTC
d_gene: -; v_gene: TRBV5-4; abundance: -; j_gene: TRBJ2-7; CDR3aa: CASSFLDGARSYEQYF; CDR3nt: TGTGCCAGCAGCTTTTTGGACGGGGCACGCTCCTACGAGCAGTACTTC
d_gene: TRBD2; v_gene: TRBV19; abundance: -; j_gene: TRBJ2-3; CDR3aa: CASRRSTSGFTDTQYF; CDR3nt: TGTGCCAGTAGAAGATCGACTAGCGGATTCACAGATACGCAGTATTTT
d_gene: -; v_gene: TRBV5-1; abundance: -; j_gene: TRBJ2-3; CDR3aa: CASSPGSSDTQYF; CDR3nt: TGCGCCAGCAGCCCCGGGAGCTCAGATACGCAGTATTTT
d_gene: -; v_gene: TRBV5-4; abundance: -; j_gene: TRBJ1-6; CDR3aa: CASSLDRLHNSPLHF; CDR3nt: TGTGCCAGCAGCCTCGACAGACTCCATAATTCACCCCTCCACTTT
d_gene: -; v_gene: TRBV20-1; abundance: -; j_gene: TRBJ1-3; CDR3aa: CSASPDGNTIYF; CDR3nt: TGCAGTGCTAGTCCAGACGGAAACACCATATATTTT
d_gene: -; v_gene: TRBV7-9; abundance: -; j_gene: TRBJ2-5; CDR3aa: CASRPGPQETQYF; CDR3nt: TGTGCCAGCAGGCCGGGACCCCAAGAGACCCAGTACTTC
d_gene: -; v_gene: TRBV4-1; abundance: -; j_gene: TRBJ1-5; CDR3aa: CASSQRVTGGNQPQHF; CDR3nt: TGCGCCAGCAGCCAAAGGGTGACAGGTGGGAATCAGCCCCAGCATTTT
d_gene: TRBD1; v_gene: TRBV27; abundance: -; j_gene: TRBJ2-3; CDR3aa: CASSLSGTGFTDTQYF; CDR3nt: TGTGCCAGCAGTTTGTCCGGGACAGGGTTTACAGATACGCAGTATTTT
d_gene: -; v_gene: TRBV9; abundance: -; j_gene: TRBJ2-2; CDR3aa: CASSSRNTGELFF; CDR3nt: TGTGCCAGCAGCTCCAGGAACACCGGGGAGCTGTTTTTT
d_gene: -; v_gene: TRBV11-2; abundance: -; j_gene: TRBJ2-1; CDR3aa: CASSPLFGNEQFF; CDR3nt: TGTGCCAGCAGCCCCTTGTTTGGGAATGAGCAGTTCTTC
d_gene: TRBD2; v_gene: TRBV7-3; abundance: -; j_gene: TRBJ2-3; CDR3aa: CASSLQLAGVGNTQYF; CDR3nt: TGTGCCAGCAGCCTGCAACTAGCGGGAGTGGGAAATACGCAGTATTTT
d_gene: -; v_gene: TRBV2; abundance: -; j_gene: TRBJ1-4; CDR3aa: CASRRLFGEKLFF; CDR3nt: TGTGCCAGCAGGCGGTTATTCGGTGAAAAACTGTTTTTT
d_gene: TRBD1; v_gene: TRBV12-3/TRBV12-4; abundance: -; j_gene: TRBJ2-7; CDR3aa: CASRRTTGGEQYF; CDR3nt: TGTGCCAGCAGGCGAACTACAGGGGGCGAGCAGTACTTC
d_gene: -; v_gene: TRBV10-3; abundance: -; j_gene: TRBJ2-7; CDR3aa: CATRGGDRLYEQYF; CDR3nt: TGTGCCACCAGGGGGGGGGACAGACTTTACGAGCAGTACTTC
d_gene: TRBD2; v_gene: TRBV5-1; abundance: -; j_gene: TRBJ2-3; CDR3aa: CASSSRTSGNTDTQYF; CDR3nt: TGCGCCAGCAGCTCCCGGACTAGCGGGAACACAGATACGCAGTATTTT
d_gene: TRBD2; v_gene: TRBV2; abundance: once; j_gene: TRBJ2-5; CDR3aa: CASFSGGGETQYF; CDR3nt: TGTGCCAGCTTTAGCGGGGGCGGGGAGACCCAGTACTTC
d_gene: -; v_gene: TRBV7-6; abundance: -; j_gene: TRBJ1-1; CDR3aa: CASSPVPVGTEAFF; CDR3nt: TGTGCCAGCAGCCCTGTCCCCGTCGGCACTGAAGCTTTCTTT
d_gene: TRBD1; v_gene: TRBV18; abundance: once; j_gene: TRBJ2-3; CDR3aa: CASSPQGADTQYF; CDR3nt: TGTGCCAGCTCACCGCAGGGGGCAGATACGCAGTATTTT
d_gene: -; v_gene: TRBV30; abundance: -; j_gene: TRBJ1-1; CDR3aa: CAWSRAGNTEAFF; CDR3nt: TGTGCCTGGAGTAGGGCGGGGAACACTGAAGCTTTCTTT
d_gene: TRBD1; v_gene: TRBV4-1; abundance: -; j_gene: TRBJ2-5; CDR3aa: CASSLTGGTETQYF; CDR3nt: TGCGCCAGCAGCCTCACAGGGGGCACCGAGACCCAGTACTTC
d_gene: -; v_gene: TRBV3-1/TRBV3-2; abundance: -; j_gene: TRBJ2-5; CDR3aa: CASSHQNAGNRETQYF; CDR3nt: TGTGCCAGCAGCCATCAAAATGCGGGGAACCGAGAGACCCAGTACTTC
d_gene: TRBD1; v_gene: TRBV7-2; abundance: -; j_gene: TRBJ1-4; CDR3aa: CASSLVRGVGEKLFF; CDR3nt: TGTGCCAGCAGCTTAGTCAGGGGGGTGGGTGAAAAACTGTTTTTT
d_gene: TRBD2; v_gene: TRBV2; abundance: -; j_gene: TRBJ2-1; CDR3aa: CASTRTSGRAVNEQFF; CDR3nt: TGTGCCAGCACTCGGACTAGCGGGAGGGCCGTAAATGAGCAGTTCTTC
d_gene: -; v_gene: TRBV11-2; abundance: -; j_gene: TRBJ2-7; CDR3aa: CASSLLSIWEQYF; CDR3nt: TGTGCCAGCAGCTTACTCTCCATTTGGGAGCAGTACTTC
d_gene: -; v_gene: TRBV28; abundance: -; j_gene: TRBJ2-5; CDR3aa: CATWGAEETQYF; CDR3nt: TGTGCCACCTGGGGGGCCGAAGAGACCCAGTACTTC
d_gene: TRBD1; v_gene: TRBV6-6; abundance: -; j_gene: TRBJ2-7; CDR3aa: CASSRRDRGRGSIYEQYF; CDR3nt: TGTGCCAGCAGTCGACGGGACAGGGGGCGCGGGAGCATCTACGAGCAGTACTTC
d_gene: -; v_gene: TRBV11-2; abundance: once; j_gene: TRBJ2-3; CDR3aa: CASSLGSTGTTDTQYF; CDR3nt: TGTGCCAGCAGCTTAGGATCGACAGGGACTACAGATACGCAGTATTTT
d_gene: TRBD1; v_gene: TRBV6-5; abundance: -; j_gene: TRBJ1-4; CDR3aa: CASSYSSTGEGEKLFF; CDR3nt: TGTGCCAGCAGTTACTCTTCGACAGGGGAGGGGGAAAAACTGTTTTTT
d_gene: -; v_gene: TRBV18; abundance: -; j_gene: TRBJ1-3; CDR3aa: CASSQPGGPIYF; CDR3nt: TGTGCCAGCTCACAGCCGGGAGGCCCGATATATTTT
d_gene: -; v_gene: TRBV6-2/TRBV6-3; abundance: -; j_gene: TRBJ2-1; CDR3aa: CASSHYRGGEQFF; CDR3nt: TGTGCCAGCAGTCACTACAGGGGAGGTGAGCAGTTCTTC
d_gene: -; v_gene: TRBV7-9; abundance: -; j_gene: TRBJ1-1; CDR3aa: CASSPPMRVRNTEAFF; CDR3nt: TGTGCCAGCAGCCCCCCTATGCGGGTGAGGAACACTGAAGCTTTCTTT
d_gene: TRBD1; v_gene: TRBV10-3; abundance: once; j_gene: TRBJ1-6; CDR3aa: CAISESDRDNSPLHF; CDR3nt: TGTGCCATCAGTGAGTCGGACAGGGATAATTCACCCCTCCACTTT